The sequence of this T cell receptor beta chain was determined in a study of OX40 agonist ivuxolimab in advanced cancers. Some background on the complete study: Ivuxolimab, which targeted the costimulatory receptor OX40 (CD134), was an agonistic, fully human IgG2 monoclonal antibody. A male proportion of about 79% and a mean age of approximately 58 years, ranging from 23 to 79, were recorded for the dose-escalation cohort. Of the 50 to 55 dose-escalation patients, hepatocellular carcinoma was present in roughly 19, melanoma in some 15, renal cell carcinoma in 9 and head and neck cancer in 9. Peripheral TCRbeta sequencing was intended to test whether TCR sequence diversity was altered and clonal T-cell expansion was caused by ivuxolimab. The paper describes the monotherapy dose-escalation part (N ≈ 50 patients) of the phase I trial of ivuxolimab. Partial responses occurred in three dose-escalation patients, of whom one had hepatocellular carcinoma and two had cutaneous melanoma. Prior anti-PD-1, anti-PD-L1 or anti-CTLA-4 therapy was permitted, and 40% to 50% of dose-escalation patients had received checkpoint inhibitors. Intravenous ivuxolimab was administered to patients every 2 weeks at six dose levels: 0.01, 0.1, 0.3, 1.5, 3 and 10 mg/kg.

Including the terminal cysteine and phenylalanine, the CDR3 comprises 12 residues. The read is trimmed to its CDR3 DNA, 36 bases read in frame from base 1. V loses 0 bases, J loses 4 bases, and the germline ends lie 4 bases apart. CDR1 and CDR2, looked up from the germline V gene (reference sequence), are GTSNPN and SVGIG. Here is what the overall study found, with its caveats: Low levels of normalized T-cell clonal expansion were also shown by some nonresponding patients. After ivuxolimab, CD8+ T cells had more expanded clones than CD4+ T cells on average. In partial responders in the 0.1-3.0 mg/kg groups, normalized peripheral clonal expansion was found to be among the lowest, especially among CD8+ T cells. The antigen specificity of the clonally expanded peripheral T cells was not determined. At doses from 0.1 to 3.0 mg/kg, clonal expansion was seen in both CD4+ and CD8+ blood T cells between baseline and week 6.

Concerning this clone itself: What this receptor recognizes is not known. No per-base quality is available; no much larger clone lies one base away.

Genomic DNA was extracted from sorted cells for sequencing of the TCRbeta CDR3 region. The immunoSEQ Assay was used for sequencing of TCRbeta CDR3 regions. Held by TCRdb, this immuneACCESS table contains in-frame sequences only and omits some clones. Under half of the omission traces to an unresolved V gene where checked; the cause of the rest is unknown. This sample holds 90,000 to 100,000 clones; about nine tenths were observed only once. Of the sample, 0.75% to 0.95% falls within the top ten clones. The trial excluded patients who had a history of autoimmune disease or were on systemic immunosuppression. Peripheral blood for TCR sequencing was collected from all dose cohorts at baseline, on cycle 4 day 1, and on cycle 7 day 1. The samples were drawn from a first-in-human, open-label, multicenter phase I dose-escalation trial of ivuxolimab. Adults with locally advanced or metastatic melanoma, renal cell, hepatocellular, or head and neck squamous cell carcinoma were enrolled in the trial. CD4+ and CD8+ T cells were sorted separately from peripheral blood before TCR sequencing.

The chain employs TRBV30 and TRBJ1-3; the D gene cannot be named for sure. The origin of this receptor is an adult with an advanced solid tumor such as melanoma, head and neck, liver or kidney cancer. This sample comprised CD4+ or CD8+ T cells sorted from blood, obtained in a trial of the OX40 agonist ivuxolimab. The nucleotides read TGTGCCTGGAGTGTACTCGGAAACACCATATATTTT. Its coded protein is CAWSVLGNTIYF.